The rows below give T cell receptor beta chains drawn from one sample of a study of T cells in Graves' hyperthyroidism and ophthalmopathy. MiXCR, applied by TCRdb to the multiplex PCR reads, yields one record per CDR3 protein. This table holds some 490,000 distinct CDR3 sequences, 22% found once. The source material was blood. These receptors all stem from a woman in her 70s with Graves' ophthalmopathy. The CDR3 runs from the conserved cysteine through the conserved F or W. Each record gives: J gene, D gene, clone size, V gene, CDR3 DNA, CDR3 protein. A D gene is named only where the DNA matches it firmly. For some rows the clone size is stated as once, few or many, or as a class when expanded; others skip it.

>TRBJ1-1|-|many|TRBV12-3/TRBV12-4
TGTGCCAGCAGCCCAGGACACCAAAACACTGAAGCTTTCTTT
CASSPGHQNTEAFF
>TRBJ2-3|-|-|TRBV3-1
TGTGCCAGCAGCCACACATCGGGTGCGGATACGCAGTATTTT
CASSHTSGADTQYF
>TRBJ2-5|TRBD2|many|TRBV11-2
TGTGCCAGCAGCTTATCTAGCGGGAGAAAACAAGAGACCCAGTACTTC
CASSLSSGRKQETQYF
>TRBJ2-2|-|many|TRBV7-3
TGTGCCAGCAGCTTATGGCAGGGCGACGGGGAGCTGTTTTTT
CASSLWQGDGELFF
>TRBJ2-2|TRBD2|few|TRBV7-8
TGTGCCAGCAGCTTAGTAACTAGCGGGAGTGTGGGCACCGGGGAGCTGTTTTTT
CASSLVTSGSVGTGELFF
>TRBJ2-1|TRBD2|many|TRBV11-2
TGTGCCAGCAGTCGGGGACTAGTTGGTGAGCAGTTCTTC
CASSRGLVGEQFF
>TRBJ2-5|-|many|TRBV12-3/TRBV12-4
TGTGCCAGCAGTTTAAGGCTGGTCCAGTACTTC
CASSLRLVQYF
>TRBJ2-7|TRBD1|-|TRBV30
TGTGCCTGGAGGAGGGGGCGGACCAGCTCCTACGAGCAGTACTTC
CAWRRGRTSSYEQYF
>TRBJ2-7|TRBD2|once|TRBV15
TGTGCCACCAGCAGCCTACTAGCGGGGGTGCTCGAGCAGTACTTC
CATSSLLAGVLEQYF
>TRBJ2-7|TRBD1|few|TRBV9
TGTGCCAGCAGCTCTAAGCAGGGGGCCTACGAGCAGTACTTC
CASSSKQGAYEQYF
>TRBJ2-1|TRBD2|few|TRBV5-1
TGCGCCAGCAGCCCTGAGGGTAGCGGGAGAGGGACCTACAATGAGCAGTTCTTC
CASSPEGSGRGTYNEQFF
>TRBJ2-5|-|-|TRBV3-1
TGTGCCAGCAGCCAAGGACGCCACCCCGGTGTGTCTCAAGAGACCCAGTACTTC
CASSQGRHPGVSQETQYF
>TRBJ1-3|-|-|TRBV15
TGTGCCACCAGCGCAGACAGCCGCCCTTACACTGGAAACACCATATATTTT
CATSADSRPYTGNTIYF
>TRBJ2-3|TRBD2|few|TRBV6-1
TGTGCCAGCAGTTTCGGGGGGGAAAAGGTCACAGATACGCAGTATTTT
CASSFGGEKVTDTQYF
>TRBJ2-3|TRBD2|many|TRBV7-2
TGTGCCAGCAGCTCTAGCGGGCGGAGCACAGATACGCAGTATTTT
CASSSSGRSTDTQYF
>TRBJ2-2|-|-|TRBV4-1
TGCGCCAGCAGCCCCCGCGGGCACTTAAACACCGGGGAGCTGTTTTTT
CASSPRGHLNTGELFF
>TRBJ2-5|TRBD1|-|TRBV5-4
TGTGCCAGCAGCTTGCCCGGGGACAGACAAGAGACCCAGTACTTC
CASSLPGDRQETQYF
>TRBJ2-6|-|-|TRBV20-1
TGCAGCACCGGGAAGGGGGCTGGGGCCAACGTCCTGACTTTC
CSTGKGAGANVLTF
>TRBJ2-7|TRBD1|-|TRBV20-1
TGCAGTGCTACCAAGACAGGGGCCTCCGAGCAGTACTTC
CSATKTGASEQYF
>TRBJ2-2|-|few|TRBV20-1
TGCAGTGCTAAGGCGGCGGAGAACACCGGGGAGCTGTTTTTT
CSAKAAENTGELFF
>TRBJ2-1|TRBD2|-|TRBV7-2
TGTGCCAGCGGCTTAGCGGGAGGTAGCTACAATGAGCAGTTCTTC
CASGLAGGSYNEQFF
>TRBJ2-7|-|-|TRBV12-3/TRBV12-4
TGTGCCAGCAGTAGCGTAACTGACAGGCCCTCCTACGAGCAGTACTTC
CASSSVTDRPSYEQYF
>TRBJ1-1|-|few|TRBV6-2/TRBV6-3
TGTGCCAGCAGTTACCCCCGACAGGCAATCACTGAAGCTTTCTTT
CASSYPRQAITEAFF
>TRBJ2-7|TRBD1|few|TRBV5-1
TGCGCCAGCAGTTGGACAGGGGACTCCTACGAGCAGTACTTC
CASSWTGDSYEQYF
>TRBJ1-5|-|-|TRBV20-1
TGCAGTGCTTGGACCGGTAGGAGCAATCAGCCCCAGCATTTT
CSAWTGRSNQPQHF
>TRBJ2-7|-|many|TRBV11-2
TGTGCCAGCAGCACCTCCAGGGCCAGCTCCTACGAGCAGTACTTC
CASSTSRASSYEQYF
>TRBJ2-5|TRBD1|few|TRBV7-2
TGTGCCAGCAGTTTATGGGACAGGGTTGGGGAGACCCAGTACTTC
CASSLWDRVGETQYF
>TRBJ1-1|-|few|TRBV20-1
TGCAGTGCTAGAGCCCGGCACATGAACACTGAAGCTTTCTTT
CSARARHMNTEAFF
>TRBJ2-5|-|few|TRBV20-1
TGCAGTGCTAGAGATACGTTGGGAAAAGAGACCCAGTACTTC
CSARDTLGKETQYF
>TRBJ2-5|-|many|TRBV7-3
TGTGCCAGCAGCCCCAACTTACAAGAGACCCAGTACTTC
CASSPNLQETQYF
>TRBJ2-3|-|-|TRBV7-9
TGTGCCAGCAGTTCGTTGGACTACCCTAGCACAGATACGCAGTATTTT
CASSSLDYPSTDTQYF
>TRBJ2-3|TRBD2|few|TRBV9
TGTGCCAGCAGCGTAGGACTAGCGGGAGCTGGAGATACGCAGTATTTT
CASSVGLAGAGDTQYF
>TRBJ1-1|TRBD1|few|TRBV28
TGTGCCAGCTGGGACAGGGTGAACACTGAAGCTTTCTTT
CASWDRVNTEAFF
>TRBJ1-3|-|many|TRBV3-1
TGTGCCAGCAGCCAACCCCATGGACTGCACTCTGGAAACACCATATATTTT
CASSQPHGLHSGNTIYF
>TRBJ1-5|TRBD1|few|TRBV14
TGTGCCAGCAGCCAACGCAACAGGGGTCTCAATCAGCCCCAGCATTTT
CASSQRNRGLNQPQHF
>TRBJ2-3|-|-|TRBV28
TGTGCCAGCAGTTTAGCGGCAGGGTCGTGGGATACGCAGTATTTT
CASSLAAGSWDTQYF
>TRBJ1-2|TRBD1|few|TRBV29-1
TGCAGCGTTGAAACCAGCCGGGACAGCTATGGCTACACCTTC
CSVETSRDSYGYTF
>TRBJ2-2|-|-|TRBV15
TGTGCCACCAGCAGAGATTTAACAAGGGAGCTGTTTTTT
CATSRDLTRELFF
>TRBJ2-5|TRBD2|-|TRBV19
TGTGCCAGTACCCCCTGGGGGGGGTGCCAAGAGACCCAGTACTTC
CASTPWGGCQETQYF
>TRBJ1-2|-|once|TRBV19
TGTGCCAGTAGTATAGTGGAAACGAGTGGCTACACCTTC
CASSIVETSGYTF
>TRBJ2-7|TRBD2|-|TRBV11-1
TGTGCCAGCAGCTTTCTAGCGGGAGCGGGGGAGCAGTACTTC
CASSFLAGAGEQYF
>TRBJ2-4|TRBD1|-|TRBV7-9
TGTGCCAGCAGCCGTCGGACAGGGGTCAACATTCAGTACTTC
CASSRRTGVNIQYF
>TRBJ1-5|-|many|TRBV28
TGTGCCAGCAGTTTACGGGGGGCGGGCAATCAGCCCCAGCATTTT
CASSLRGAGNQPQHF
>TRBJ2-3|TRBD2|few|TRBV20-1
TGCAGTGCCTCGACTAGCGGGAGGGCTGCAGATACGCAGTATTTT
CSASTSGRAADTQYF
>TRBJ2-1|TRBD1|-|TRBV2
TGTGCCAGCCAGGTTACAGGGGACTACAATGAGCAGTTCTTC
CASQVTGDYNEQFF
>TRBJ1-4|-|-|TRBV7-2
TGTGCCAGCAGCTTAGAGGGGACCCGGGGTAATGAAAAACTGTTTTTT
CASSLEGTRGNEKLFF
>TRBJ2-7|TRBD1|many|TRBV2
TGTGCCAGCGCAGGGGGCTCCTCCTACGAGCAGTACTTC
CASAGGSSYEQYF
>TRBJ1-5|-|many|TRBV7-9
TGTGCCAGCAGCTTAGAAGGTCGCCAGATTGGCAATCAGCCCCAGCATTTT
CASSLEGRQIGNQPQHF
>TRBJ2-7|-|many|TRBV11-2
TGTGCCAGCAGCTTAGAGTCAGGGAAAGGCTACGAGCAGTACTTC
CASSLESGKGYEQYF
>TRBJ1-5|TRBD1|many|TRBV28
TGTGCCAGCAGTTTGACAGGGGCAGGGGTAGGAGATCAGCCCCAGCATTTT
CASSLTGAGVGDQPQHF
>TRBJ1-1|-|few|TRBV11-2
TGTGCCAGCAGCCATTCGGGGGCGGGGAACACTGAAGCTTTCTTT
CASSHSGAGNTEAFF
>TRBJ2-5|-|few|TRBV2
TGTGCCAGCAGCGTGGGACGGAACCAAGAGACCCAGTACTTC
CASSVGRNQETQYF
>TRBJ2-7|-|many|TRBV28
TGTGCCAGCAGTTTTGGCAGACCCTACGAGCAGTACTTC
CASSFGRPYEQYF
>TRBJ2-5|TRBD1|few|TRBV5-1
TGCGCCAGCAGCTTAGGACAGGGGGGAAATCTGGAGACCCAGTACTTC
CASSLGQGGNLETQYF